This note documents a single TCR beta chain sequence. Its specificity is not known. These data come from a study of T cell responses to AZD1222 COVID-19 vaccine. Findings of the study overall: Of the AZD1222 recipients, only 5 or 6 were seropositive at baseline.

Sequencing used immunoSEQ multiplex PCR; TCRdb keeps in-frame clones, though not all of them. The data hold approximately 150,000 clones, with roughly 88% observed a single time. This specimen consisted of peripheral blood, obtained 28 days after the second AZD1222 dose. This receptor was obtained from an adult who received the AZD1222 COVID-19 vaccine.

DNA for the CDR3: TGTGCCAGCAAGAGGGACTATAGGCGGGGGTCCTACAATGAGCAGTTCTTC. This gives the protein CASKRDYRRGSYNEQFF. The V call is TRBV5-6, the J call TRBJ2-1; 7 nucleotides agree with TRBD2. With V trimmed by 6 bases and J by 1 base, 13 bases remained unmatched. Germline CDR1 is SGHDT and CDR2 is YYEEEE. This CDR3 has 17 residues.